The rows below give T cell receptor beta chains drawn from one sample of a study of T cell responses to AZD1222 COVID-19 vaccine. The repertoire was sequenced with immunoSEQ multiplex PCR; TCRdb's copy has only in-frame clones and lacks some. The sample contains 130,000 to 150,000 clones, 90% of which appear only once. The material sequenced was peripheral blood, taken on day 0 of AZD1222 vaccination. The receptors here all came from an adult in good health. The CDR3 runs from the conserved cysteine through the conserved F or W. The order of the fields is V gene, J gene, CDR3 protein.

>TRBV5-1|TRBJ2-1
CASSLAGQGAGDEQFF
>TRBV6-1|TRBJ2-7
CASSEATGAIGEQYF
>TRBV5-6|TRBJ2-5
CASCFGQGEETQYF
>TRBV18|TRBJ2-7
CASSPGGQAQSYEQYF
>TRBV27|TRBJ2-1
CASSPLRGAGNEQFF
>TRBV25-1|TRBJ1-3
CASSEFGRRNTIYF
>TRBV25-1|TRBJ2-3
CASRGGAGTDTQYF
>TRBV30|TRBJ1-5
CAWTPGGRGPQHF
>TRBV10-3|TRBJ1-1
CAISEPGTLGGKTEAFF
>TRBV6-5|TRBJ2-1
CASSYSTSVAEQFF
>TRBV6-1|TRBJ1-2
CASSELPSEQWGYTF
>TRBV19|TRBJ2-7
CASSIRGPIYEQYF
>TRBV28|TRBJ1-5
CASSSPGSNQPQHF
>TRBV6-5|TRBJ1-4
CASSSPGHGYEKLFF
>TRBV14|TRBJ1-1
CASSLQGSEAFF
>TRBV4-3|TRBJ1-1
CASSQSGPGWGQRNTEAFF
>TRBV5-4|TRBJ2-6
CASSRESGANVLTF